This TCR beta chain stems from a study of cytomegalovirus exposure and HLA in healthy donors. This CDR3 contains 15 residues. The V and J ends lost 1 base and 7 bases respectively, with 13 bases between them. CDR1 is SGHDN and CDR2 is FVKESK in the germline V gene. Use of 60 Vbeta and 13 Jbeta primers characterized the PCR. Sequencing used immunoSEQ multiplex PCR; TCRdb keeps in-frame clones, though not all of them. The table shows some 55,000 clones, with 70% to 85% occurring only once. The receptor comes from a man aged 40-55 years in good health and CMV-seronegative. Sample: PBMCs. V usage is TRBV14 and J usage is TRBJ1-4; unclear D gene. CDR3 DNA: TGTGCCAGCAGCCAAGGTCTCGGGATTGGTGAAAAACTGTTTTTT. This translates into CASSQGLGIGEKLFF. The variable domain in full, with the rest retrieved from reference TRBV14 and TRBJ1-4, is EAGVTQFPSHSVIEKGQTVTLRCDPISGHDNLYWYRRVMGKEIKFLLHFVKESKQDESGMPNNRFLAERTGGTYSTLKVQPAELEDSGVYFCASSQGLGIGEKLFFGSGTQLSVL.